These 30 T cell receptor beta chains were all obtained from the same sample, sequenced in a study of breast tumors, draining lymph nodes, adjacent tissues. Axillary draining lymph nodes of breast cancer patients supplied the node samples. Via MiXCR, TCRdb re-called the multiplex PCR reads, giving one row per CDR3 protein. The sample lists tens of thousands of distinct CDR3 sequences; 25% to 35% were seen once. Material: axillary lymph node tissue. The receptors originated from a female donor with breast cancer. Some clones in this sample may be carry-over from other donors' samples.

The chain combines TRBV12-5 with TRBJ1-3; D might be TRBD1 (5 bases). This CDR3 has 13 residues. Trimming removed 2 bases at V and 4 bases at J, with 6 bases between. CDR1 and CDR2 from the germline V gene are LGHNT and FRNRAP. The DNA of the CDR3 is TGTGCTAGTGGTTTGAACAGGGGAAACACCATATATTTT. It yields the protein CASGLNRGNTIYF.

Many counts were recorded for this clonotype. Here the CDR3 reads CASSLVAGEYNEQFF. The CDR3 DNA reads as TGCGCCAGCAGCTTGGTGGCGGGAGAGTACAATGAGCAGTTCTTC. The genes are TRBV5-1 and TRBJ2-1; 7 positions agree with TRBD2. Germline trimming cut 0 bases from V and 4 bases from J; bases unmatched to any gene: 4. Germline assignment: CDR1 SGHRS and CDR2 YFSETQ. This CDR3 contains 15 residues.

The rearrangement uses TRBV12-3 or TRBV12-4 and TRBJ2-2; D may be TRBD2 (5 bases). CDR3 length equals 15 residues. Between the trimmed V and J ends, which lost 6 bases and 2 bases, there was a span of 13 bases. The DNA of the CDR3 is TGTGCCAGCAGACCAGCGGAAATTAACACCGGGGAGCTGTTTTTT. Its translation is CASRPAEINTGELFF.

The table lists this clonotype with many counts. This sequence joins TRBV19 and TRBJ2-7, with D perhaps matching TRBD1 (7 bases). V lost 4 bases to trimming and J lost 2 bases, with 27 bases between them. CDR1 LNHDA and CDR2 SQIVND come from the germline V gene (reference sequence). The CDR3 consists of 19 residues. The CDR3 DNA reads as TGTGCCAGTAGTAACCAACGGGGGACAGCCGCGGAAGAAGCCTACGAGCAGTACTTC. Protein sequence: CASSNQRGTAAEEAYEQYF. The variable domain in full, completed from reference TRBV19 and TRBJ2-7, reads DGGITQSPKYLFRKEGQNVTLSCEQNLNHDAMYWYRQDPGQGLRLIYYSQIVNDFQKGDIAEGYSVSREKKESFPLTVTSAQKNPTAFYLCASSNQRGTAAEEAYEQYFGPGTRLTVT.

This clonotype qualifies as medium-sized (0.01 to 0.1%). The V and J genes are TRBV14 and TRBJ2-7; 9 bases map to TRBD2. V dropped 3 bases and J dropped 3; count of bases not matched to a gene: 6. Germline V gene sequence: CDR1 SGHDN, CDR2 FVKESK. This CDR3 is built from 15 residues. This chain's CDR3 is CASSQWLAGIYEQYF. DNA of the CDR3: TGTGCCAGCAGCCAGTGGCTAGCGGGAATCTACGAGCAGTACTTC.

This clonotype was counted ten times or more. The gene calls are TRBV7-2 and TRBJ2-5; D perhaps matches TRBD2 (6 bases). The CDR3 is made up of 19 amino acids. V was shortened by 1 base and J by 1 base, with 22 bases between the two germline ends. Germline assignment: CDR1 SGHTA and CDR2 FQGNSA. The CDR3 DNA reads as TGTGCCAGCAGCTTAGGCTTTGGCGCCAGGAGGGCGGTCCAAGAGACCCAGTACTTC. Translated: CASSLGFGARRAVQETQYF.

This clonotype was counted a few times. The J gene is TRBJ2-1, the V gene TRBV7-2; 9 bases are a match to TRBD2. The V gene end was trimmed by 2 bases and the J gene end by 16 bases; junction bases not matched to a gene: 12. Germline V gene data show CDR1 as SGHTA and CDR2 as FQGNSA. The CDR3 has 14 residues. CDR3 nucleotide sequence: TGTGCCAGCAGCTTATTGGGGGGGGCGGGAGGGGAATTCTTC. Its protein is CASSLLGGAGGEFF.

This clonotype was found many times. The chain employs TRBV10-3 and TRBJ2-7; no clear D. The CDR3 is made up of 11 amino acids. Per the germline V gene, CDR1 is ENHRY and CDR2 is SYGVKD. V was cut by 0 bases and J by 7 bases, with 4 bases left in between. The CDR3 DNA is TGTGCCATCAGTGAGTCATTAGAGCAGTACTTC. Protein: CAISESLEQYF.

Turning to this clonotype: Sequence at one end of the junction differs from germline and may be a read error. The chain uses TRBV5-1 and TRBJ1-4; 9 positions agree with TRBD1. This CDR3 is 17 amino acids long. Germline values: CDR1 SGHRS, CDR2 YFSETQ. The CDR3 sequence is CASSQGQGHSSDERLFF. The CDR3 bases are TGCGCCAGCAGCCAGGGACAGGGTCACTCGTCAGATGAAAGACTGTTTTTT.

This clonotype was picked up many times. The chain is built from TRBV7-8 and TRBJ2-1; D might be TRBD1 (6 bases). V gave up 0 bases and J gave up 0 bases, with 12 bases separating them. This CDR3 is 17 amino acids long. Germline V gene sequence: CDR1 SGHVS, CDR2 FQNEAQ. In nucleotides, the CDR3 is TGTGCCAGCAGCTTAGCCCGTACAGGGATCTCCTACAATGAGCAGTTCTTC. It yields the protein CASSLARTGISYNEQFF.

This rearrangement joins TRBV10-1 to TRBJ1-5; 11 nucleotides agree with TRBD1. The CDR3 has 14 amino acids. CDR1 and CDR2 (germline): WNHNN, SYGVQD (reference sequence). The V and J ends lost 5 bases and 11 bases, in that order; junction bases with no gene match: 8. The chain's CDR3 is CASSWTGGKSAQHF. In DNA, the CDR3 is TGCGCCAGCAGTTGGACAGGGGGCAAATCAGCCCAGCATTTT.

Turning to this clonotype: A much larger clone differs from this one at a single base, so this may be a read error. This chain links TRBV6-6 with TRBJ2-6; 10 bases agree with TRBD1. CDR1 and CDR2 from the germline V gene are MNHNY and SVGAGI (reference sequence). This CDR3 is built from 17 residues. The chain's CDR3 is CVSSTGQGSSGANVLTF. CDR3 bases: TGTGTCAGCAGTACGGGACAGGGGAGCTCTGGGGCCAACGTCCTGACTTTC.

The sample holds many counts of this clonotype. This chain joins TRBV7-6 and TRBJ2-1, with TRBD1 identical over 8 bases. The CDR3 is 14 residues long. Trimming took 5 bases from V and 6 from J; bases not matched to a gene: 6. Per the germline V gene, CDR1 is SGHVS and CDR2 is FNYEAQ. The CDR3, as DNA: TGTGCCAGCAGCCCAGGACAGGGTTCCAATGAGCAGTTCTTC. Amino acid sequence: CASSPGQGSNEQFF.

This clonotype was seen repeatedly, ten times or more. The chain carries TRBV9 and TRBJ1-4; D possibly corresponds to TRBD1 (6 bases). The CDR3 length is 16 residues. Trimming took off 3 bases at V and 3 bases at J, with 15 bases between the two ends. Germline V CDR1 and CDR2: SGDLS, YYNGEE. The CDR3 here is CASSAGQGRANEKLFF. The CDR3 DNA is TGTGCCAGCAGCGCGGGGCAGGGGCGGGCTAATGAAAAACTGTTTTTT.

This rearrangement joins TRBV7-9 to TRBJ1-1; D gene ambiguous. Between the trimmed V and J ends, which lost 8 bases and 0 bases, there was a span of 19 bases. The CDR3 contains 16 residues. The germline V gene encodes CDR1 SEHNR and CDR2 FQNEAQ (reference sequence). The CDR3, as DNA: TGTGCCAGCCTTATGGGCCGAGGCTTCATGAACACTGAAGCTTTCTTT. Protein: CASLMGRGFMNTEAFF.

The rearrangement links TRBV27 to TRBJ1-1, with 7 bases fitting TRBD1. Trimming removed 4 bases from V and 5 bases from J; junction bases left unmatched: 10. The CDR3 has 15 amino acids. The germline CDR1 and CDR2 sequences are MNHEY and SMNVEV (reference sequence). DNA of the CDR3: TGTGCCAGCAGTTCGTTGACAGGGTCCAGTACTGAAGCTTTCTTT. Amino acid sequence: CASSSLTGSSTEAFF.

This clonotype was detected ten times or more. CDR3 in amino acids: CASSRARGGSSPLHF. The CDR3 DNA sequence: TGTGCCAGCAGCCGAGCCAGGGGAGGAAGTTCACCCCTCCACTTT. This chain joins TRBV7-2 and TRBJ1-6, with D perhaps TRBD1 (6 bases). Trimming removed 5 bases at V and 9 bases at J, with 17 bases between. This CDR3 is built from 15 residues. Germline CDR1 reads SGHTA; CDR2 reads FQGNSA.

This clonotype was detected a few times. The chain recombines TRBV7-3 with TRBJ1-1, with a tentative D call TRBD1 (6 bases). The germline CDR1 and CDR2 sequences are SGHTA and FQGTGA. CDR3 length: 13 residues. Trimming left V 5 bases short and J 3 bases short, with 10 bases between. CDR3: CASSANRDTEAFF. The CDR3 coding sequence is TGTGCCAGCAGCGCCAACAGGGACACTGAAGCTTTCTTT.

For this clonotype: Given a much more abundant clone one base away, this may be a read error. The conserved phenylalanine or tryptophan is not found at the CDR3 terminus, so this likely reflects a read error. It is unclear where the CDR3 begins or ends on the DNA, so no DNA is shown, and the CDR3 is as TCRdb lists it. CDR3 sequence reads: CSANGAQEQSL. The chain couples TRBV20-1 to TRBJ2-7. The CDR3 is 11 amino acids in total, end residues counted. Germline CDR1 reads DFQATT; CDR2 reads SNEGSKA (reference sequence).

This clonotype was detected many times. A read error may be the cause here, since a much bigger clone is one base away. CDR3 protein: CSAFLLAGVTEQYF. The CDR3 bases are TGCAGTGCTTTCCTTCTAGCGGGAGTCACCGAGCAGTACTTC. This rearrangement joins TRBV20-1 to TRBJ2-7, with 10 bases that match TRBD2. V dropped 5 bases and J dropped 6; count of bases not matched to a gene: 10. Germline CDR1 reads DFQATT; CDR2 reads SNEGSKA (reference sequence). The CDR3 is 14 amino acids.

This clonotype came up many times. This chain uses TRBV5-5 with TRBJ2-7; tentative D call: TRBD2 (6 bases). CDR1 SGHKS and CDR2 YYEKEE come from the germline V gene (reference sequence). The V end was cut by 4 bases, the J end by 3 bases, with 17 bases between. The CDR3 is 15 amino acids. CDR3 residues: CASSNTWGDGYEQYF. DNA of the CDR3: TGTGCCAGCAGCAATACTTGGGGGGATGGCTACGAGCAGTACTTC.

This clonotype was observed many times. The chain recombines TRBV12-3 or TRBV12-4 with TRBJ1-5; TRBD1 agrees at 10 bases. Trimming took 4 bases from V and 6 from J; bases not matched to a gene: 9. The CDR3 sequence is 16 residues long. This chain's CDR3 is CASSSGTGAQTQPQHF. CDR3 DNA sequence: TGTGCCAGCAGTTCCGGGACAGGGGCGCAGACTCAGCCCCAGCATTTT.

Note on this clonotype: Possible read error: a much larger clone is one base away. This sequence joins TRBV6-6 and TRBJ2-4, with D unclear. The V gene's germline CDR1 is MNHNY and CDR2 SVGAGI (reference sequence). Trimming cost V 5 bases and J 6 bases, with 5 bases left between them. The CDR3 sequence is 11 residues long. CDR3 bases: TGTGCCAGCAGTCACGGAAACATTCAGTACTTC. It is translated as CASSHGNIQYF.

With respect to this clonotype: One end of the junction fails to match germline, which may point to a read error. The V call is TRBV20-1, the J call TRBJ2-7; tentative D call: TRBD2 (5 bases). Germline V gives CDR1 DFQATT, CDR2 SNEGSKA (reference sequence). The CDR3 totals 13 residues. This chain's CDR3 is CSAGEGVLGEQYF. In DNA, the CDR3 is TGCAGTGCTGGAGAGGGAGTGCTTGGCGAACAGTACTTC.

This clonotype was seen at least ten times. This sequence joins TRBV20-1 and TRBJ2-7; D gene uncertain. The CDR3 runs 14 residues. Germline CDR1 DFQATT, CDR2 SNEGSKA (reference sequence). V was trimmed by 0 bases and J by 1 base, leaving 10 bases between them. CDR3 sequence (DNA): TGCAGTGCTAGAGATCTCCTGCGGTCCTACGAGCAGTACTTC. Amino acid sequence: CSARDLLRSYEQYF.

This clonotype occurred a few times. The gene calls are TRBV6-2 or TRBV6-3 and TRBJ1-5, with a tentative D call TRBD1 (6 bases). The CDR3 covers 15 residues. V lost 5 bases to trimming and J lost 1 base, with 12 bases between them. CDR1 and CDR2 from the germline V gene are MNHEY and SVGEGT. The CDR3 here is CASSTMGTSNQPQHF. For the CDR3, the DNA is TGTGCCAGCAGTACCATGGGGACAAGCAATCAGCCCCAGCATTTT.

This clonotype was seen repeatedly, ten times or more. The genes are TRBV5-1 and TRBJ1-1, with D tentatively TRBD1 (6 bases). Germline V gene lookup returns CDR1 SGHRS and CDR2 YFSETQ. V was pared by 0 bases and J by 1 base, with 7 bases between. CDR3 size: 14 residues. The DNA for the CDR3 is TGCGCCAGCAGCTTGGGGACAGCGAACACTGAAGCTTTCTTT. Translation: CASSLGTANTEAFF.

This clonotype was found many times. This chain connects TRBV5-1 to TRBJ2-5, with 12 positions matching TRBD2. V lost 4 bases and J lost 5; bases outside the gene matches: 9. Germline CDR1 is SGHRS and CDR2 is YFSETQ. The CDR3 loop spans 16 amino acids. CDR3 region: CASSRETSGSWETQYF. CDR3 nucleotides: TGCGCCAGCAGCCGAGAGACTAGCGGGAGTTGGGAGACCCAGTACTTC.

This clonotype was observed at least ten times. This chain connects TRBV3-1 to TRBJ2-1; D is possibly TRBD2 (5 bases). The germline V gene has CDR1 LGHDT and CDR2 YNNKEL (reference sequence). Trimming shortened V by 6 bases and J by 10 bases, and 10 bases separated the two germline ends. This CDR3 contains 11 residues. In nucleotides, the CDR3 is TGTGCCAGCAGACGGGATTTGGAGCAGTTCTTC. Amino acids: CASRRDLEQFF.

This clonotype appeared many times. The CDR3 reads CASSGDRGETQYF. The CDR3 bases are TGTGCCAGCAGCGGAGACAGGGGAGAGACCCAGTACTTC. The V call is TRBV9, the J call TRBJ2-5; 8 bases align to TRBD1. In germline, CDR1 is SGDLS, CDR2 YYNGEE. The CDR3 is 13 residues long. With 3 bases clipped from V and 4 bases from J, the junction kept 2 bases outside the gene matches.